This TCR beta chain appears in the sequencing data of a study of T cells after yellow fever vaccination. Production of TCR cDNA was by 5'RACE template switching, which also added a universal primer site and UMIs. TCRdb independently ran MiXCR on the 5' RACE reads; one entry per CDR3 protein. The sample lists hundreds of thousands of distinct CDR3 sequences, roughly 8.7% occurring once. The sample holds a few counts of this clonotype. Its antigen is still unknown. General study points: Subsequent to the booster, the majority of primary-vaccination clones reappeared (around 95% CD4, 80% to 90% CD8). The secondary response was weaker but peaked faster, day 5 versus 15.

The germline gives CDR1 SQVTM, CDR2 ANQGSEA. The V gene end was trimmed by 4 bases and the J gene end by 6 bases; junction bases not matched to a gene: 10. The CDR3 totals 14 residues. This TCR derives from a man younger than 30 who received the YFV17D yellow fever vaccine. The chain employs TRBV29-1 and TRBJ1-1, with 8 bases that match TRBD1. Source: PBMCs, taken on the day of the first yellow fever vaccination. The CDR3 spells CSVVGQGAKAEAFF. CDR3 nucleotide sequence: TGCAGCGTTGTTGGGCAGGGGGCGAAGGCTGAAGCTTTCTTT.